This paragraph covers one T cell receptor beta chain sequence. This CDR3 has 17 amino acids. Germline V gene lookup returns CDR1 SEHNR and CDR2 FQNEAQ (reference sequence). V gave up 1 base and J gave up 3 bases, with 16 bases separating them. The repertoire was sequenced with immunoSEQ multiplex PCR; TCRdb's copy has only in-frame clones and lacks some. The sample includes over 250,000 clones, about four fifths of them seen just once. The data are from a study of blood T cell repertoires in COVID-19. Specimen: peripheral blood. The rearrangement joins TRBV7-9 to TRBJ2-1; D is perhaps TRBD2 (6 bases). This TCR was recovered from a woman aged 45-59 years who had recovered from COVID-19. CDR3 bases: TGTGCCAGCAGCTTAGGGCGTCGGGGGAAAGGCTACAATGAGCAGTTCTTC. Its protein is CASSLGRRGKGYNEQFF.